This T cell receptor (beta chain) is drawn from a study of T cells after yellow fever vaccination. In making TCR cDNA, 5'RACE template switching added a universal primer site and UMIs to it. Each CDR3 protein gets one entry after TCRdb re-called the 5' RACE reads with MiXCR. The sample gives some 560,000 distinct CDR3 sequences, approximately 21% of which show up once; around 15% is in the top ten. The CDR3 has 16 residues. The V gene end was trimmed by 0 bases and the J gene end by 12 bases; junction bases not matched to a gene: 12. Germline V gene lookup returns CDR1 LGHNA and CDR2 YSLEER. The chain joins TRBV4-3 to TRBJ2-1; TRBD2 matches 9 bases. The sample here was PBMCs, taken 15 days after the yellow fever booster vaccination. This clonotype was sampled from a man in his thirties or forties who received the YFV17D yellow fever vaccine. CDR3 loop: CASSQELASGNDGQFF. The CDR3 DNA is TGCGCCAGCAGCCAAGAATTGGCTAGCGGGAATGACGGGCAGTTCTTC.